This record concerns one TCR beta chain sequence. Antigen: not known. The J segment lost 0 bases and the V segment lost 5 bases, leaving 7 bases of the junction unmatched. This CDR3 is 15 amino acids long. CDR1 and CDR2 from the germline V gene are ENHRY and SYGVKD. The data stem from a study of cytomegalovirus exposure and HLA in healthy donors. General study points: A later analysis linked around 15,000 TCR beta sequences to HLA alleles at 0.05 false discovery rate.

The PCR had 60 Vbeta and 13 Jbeta primers. Assay: immunoSEQ multiplex PCR; the TCRdb copy retains only in-frame clones and omits some. Of around 99,000 clones listed, roughly 73% are singletons. The receptor's source is a man aged 50 or older in good health and CMV-seropositive. The V gene is TRBV10-3, the J gene TRBJ2-7, with 7 bases aligning to TRBD1. Sequencing was done on a sample of PBMCs. The CDR3 DNA sequence: TGTGCCATCAGTAACCCGGACAGGAGCTCCTACGAGCAGTACTTC. Encoded protein: CAISNPDRSSYEQYF.